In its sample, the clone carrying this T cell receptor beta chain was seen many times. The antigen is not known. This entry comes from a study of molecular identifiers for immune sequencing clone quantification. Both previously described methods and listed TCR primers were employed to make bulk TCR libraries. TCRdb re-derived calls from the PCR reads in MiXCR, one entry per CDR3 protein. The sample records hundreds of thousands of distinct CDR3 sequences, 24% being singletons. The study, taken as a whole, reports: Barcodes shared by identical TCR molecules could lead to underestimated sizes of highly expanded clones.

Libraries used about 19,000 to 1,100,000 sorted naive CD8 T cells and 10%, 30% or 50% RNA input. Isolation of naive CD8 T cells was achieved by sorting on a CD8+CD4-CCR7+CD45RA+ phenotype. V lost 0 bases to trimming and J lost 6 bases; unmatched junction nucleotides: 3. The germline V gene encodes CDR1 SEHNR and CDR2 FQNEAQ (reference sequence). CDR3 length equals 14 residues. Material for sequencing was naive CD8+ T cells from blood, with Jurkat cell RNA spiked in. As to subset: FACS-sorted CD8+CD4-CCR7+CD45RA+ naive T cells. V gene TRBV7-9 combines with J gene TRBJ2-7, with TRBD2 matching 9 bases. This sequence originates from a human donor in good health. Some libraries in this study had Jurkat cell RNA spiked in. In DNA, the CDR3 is TGTGCCAGCAGCTTAGCGGGACTAGCTGCCGAGCAGTACTTC. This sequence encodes CASSLAGLAAEQYF.